A selection of T cell receptor beta chains follows, all from one sample in a study of CD8 T cells in Susac syndrome. MiXCR was run by TCRdb on the immunoSEQ multiplex PCR reads, yielding one entry per CDR3 protein. Among roughly 150,000 distinct CDR3 sequences listed, roughly 96% were seen once. The sequenced material came from CD8+ T cells from PBMCs. The receptors come from a human donor with multiple sclerosis. Each CDR3 is given with its conserved first and last residue. The D gene is left open where the match is weak. The listing skips clone size in some rows; elsewhere it reads once, few, many or a size class.

v_gene: TRBV12-3/TRBV12-4
len: 13
abundance: NA
d_gene: NA
j_gene: TRBJ2-3
CDR3nt: TGTGCCAGCAGTGGGGTCGGTACAGATACGCAGTATTTT
CDR3aa: CASSGVGTDTQYF

v_gene: TRBV7-6
len: 13
abundance: NA
d_gene: NA
j_gene: TRBJ1-1
CDR3nt: TGTGCCAGCAGCTTTCAGGCGAACACTGAAGCTTTCTTT
CDR3aa: CASSFQANTEAFF

v_gene: TRBV24-1
len: 16
abundance: NA
d_gene: NA
j_gene: TRBJ2-3
CDR3nt: TGTGCCACCAGTGACCCTCGGGGGACAGGCACAGATACGCAGTATTTT
CDR3aa: CATSDPRGTGTDTQYF

v_gene: TRBV19
len: 14
abundance: NA
d_gene: NA
j_gene: TRBJ1-2
CDR3nt: TGTGCCAGTAGTATTGATTTCGAGGACTACGGCTACACCTTC
CDR3aa: CASSIDFEDYGYTF

v_gene: TRBV29-1
len: 16
abundance: NA
d_gene: NA
j_gene: TRBJ2-5
CDR3nt: TGCAGCGTTGAAGGAGGGGCCTTGGCGGGTCAAGAGACCCAGTACTTC
CDR3aa: CSVEGGALAGQETQYF

v_gene: TRBV7-2
len: 14
abundance: NA
d_gene: TRBD2
j_gene: TRBJ2-1
CDR3nt: TGTGCCAGCAGCTTAGCTGGGACTACTAATGAGCAGTTCTTC
CDR3aa: CASSLAGTTNEQFF

v_gene: TRBV6-1
len: 16
abundance: NA
d_gene: NA
j_gene: TRBJ1-4
CDR3nt: TGTGCCAGCAGCCCCACCCCTGGGAGGGAGCTTGGAAAACTGTTTTTT
CDR3aa: CASSPTPGRELGKLFF

v_gene: TRBV2
len: 15
abundance: NA
d_gene: NA
j_gene: TRBJ1-4
CDR3nt: TGTGCCAGCAGCCCCATTGAGCCAACTAATGAAAAACTGTTTTTT
CDR3aa: CASSPIEPTNEKLFF

v_gene: TRBV9
len: 15
abundance: NA
d_gene: NA
j_gene: TRBJ1-4
CDR3nt: TGTGCCAGCAGCGCCAGAGGCGGGTCTAATGAAAAACTGTTTTTT
CDR3aa: CASSARGGSNEKLFF

v_gene: TRBV29-1
len: 13
abundance: once
d_gene: NA
j_gene: TRBJ2-1
CDR3nt: TGCAGCGTTGAAGAAGGGGGGGGAGGTGAGCAGTTCTTC
CDR3aa: CSVEEGGGGEQFF

v_gene: TRBV19
len: 13
abundance: NA
d_gene: TRBD1
j_gene: TRBJ2-5
CDR3nt: TGTGCCAGTAGTAGGACAGGGGAAGAGACCCAGTACTTC
CDR3aa: CASSRTGEETQYF

v_gene: TRBV30
len: 15
abundance: NA
d_gene: TRBD2
j_gene: TRBJ2-7
CDR3nt: TGTGCCTGGAGCCTATCCGGGACTAGCGGCTACGAGCAGTACTTC
CDR3aa: CAWSLSGTSGYEQYF

v_gene: TRBV11-2
len: 14
abundance: NA
d_gene: NA
j_gene: TRBJ1-2
CDR3nt: TGTGCCAGCAGTCCCTGGCCGGCTAACTATGGCTACACCTTC
CDR3aa: CASSPWPANYGYTF

v_gene: TRBV7-9
len: 12
abundance: NA
d_gene: NA
j_gene: TRBJ2-1
CDR3nt: TGTGCCAGCAGCCGGGAAAGAATGGAGCAGTTCTTC
CDR3aa: CASSRERMEQFF

v_gene: TRBV19
len: 15
abundance: NA
d_gene: NA
j_gene: TRBJ2-3
CDR3nt: TGTGCCAGTAGTTGGGACGGACCAAGCACAGATACGCAGTATTTT
CDR3aa: CASSWDGPSTDTQYF